These 7 T cell receptor beta chains share one sample of origin, sequenced in a study of T cell responses to AZD1222 COVID-19 vaccine. Profiling relied on immunoSEQ multiplex PCR, and the TCRdb table lists in-frame clones only, not all of them. This sample has around 76,000 clones, with around 83% found just once. The material was peripheral blood, obtained on day 0 of AZD1222 vaccination. The receptors originated from an adult in good health.

The CDR3: CASRFPPGGQNNSPLHF. The CDR3 DNA sequence: TGTGCAAGTCGCTTCCCTCCCGGCGGACAGAATAATTCACCCCTCCACTTT. V usage is TRBV12-2 and J usage is TRBJ1-6; TRBD1, the table's D call, was not compared with the DNA. TRBV12-2 is tagged as a pseudogene. The CDR3 is made up of 17 amino acids.

The J gene is TRBJ2-4, the V gene TRBV27; D is perhaps TRBD1 or TRBD2 (5 bases each). CDR1 is MNHEY and CDR2 is SMNVEV in the germline V gene (reference sequence). V shed 5 bases and J shed 7 bases, with 12 bases lying between them. CDR3 length equals 13 residues. DNA for the CDR3: TGTGCCAGCAGTACAGGCGGGCGGAACATTCAGTACTTC. Its translation: CASSTGGRNIQYF.

Only a few counts were recorded for this clone. J is TRBJ1-2 and V is TRBV6-1; D is uncertain. This CDR3 contains 12 residues. The germline V gene encodes CDR1 MNHNS and CDR2 SASEGT. The ends were cut back, 2 bases at V and 1 base at J, with 2 bases in the middle. This CDR3 is CASSENNYGYTF. The CDR3 DNA is TGTGCCAGCAGTGAAAATAACTATGGCTACACCTTC.

This chain links TRBV6-5 with TRBJ1-2; D is perhaps TRBD1 (6 bases). Trimming left V 7 bases short and J 4 bases short, with 16 bases between. The CDR3 loop spans 14 amino acids. CDR1 and CDR2 from the germline V gene are MNHEY and SVGAGI. CDR3 bases: TGTGCCAGCAAAAAAGGGGGACATCTCTATGGCTACACCTTC. This encodes CASKKGGHLYGYTF.

The genes are TRBV7-9 and TRBJ2-6, with D unclear. Germline V lookup: CDR1 SEHNR, CDR2 FQNEAQ (reference sequence). V dropped 5 bases and J dropped 6 bases, with 8 bases sitting between them. This CDR3 has 13 amino acids. This CDR3 is CASSLIVANVLTF. The CDR3, as DNA: TGTGCCAGCAGCCTCATTGTGGCCAACGTCCTGACTTTC.

For the CDR3, the DNA is TGTGCCAGCAGCCCCGGGAGGTCCTCAAACACCATATATTTT. Protein: CASSPGRSSNTIYF. This chain joins TRBV11-3 and TRBJ1-3; D remains ambiguous. The CDR3 spans 14 residues. V lost 5 bases to trimming and J lost 6 bases, with 14 bases between them. Looked up from germline, CDR1 is SGHNT and CDR2 is YENEEA.

Of note for this clone: The same CDR3 also results from other DNA sequences found in this sample. The chain carries TRBV7-2 and TRBJ2-7; unclear D gene. The CDR3 is made up of 12 amino acids. The germline CDR1 and CDR2 sequences are SGHTA and FQGNSA. V was shortened by 5 bases and J by 0 bases, with 5 bases between the two germline ends. CDR3 in DNA: TGTGCCAGCAGCCTAACCTCCTACGAGCAGTACTTC. Translating it yields CASSLTSYEQYF.